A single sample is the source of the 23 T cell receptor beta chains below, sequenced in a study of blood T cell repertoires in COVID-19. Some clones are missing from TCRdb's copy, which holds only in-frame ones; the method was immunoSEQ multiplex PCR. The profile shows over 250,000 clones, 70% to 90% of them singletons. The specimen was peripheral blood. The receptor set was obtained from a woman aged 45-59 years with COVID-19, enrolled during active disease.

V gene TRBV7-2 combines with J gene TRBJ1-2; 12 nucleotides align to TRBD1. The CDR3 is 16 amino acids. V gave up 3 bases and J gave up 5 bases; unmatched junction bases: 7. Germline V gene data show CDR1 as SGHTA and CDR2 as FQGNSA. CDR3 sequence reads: CASSFQTGQGAYGYTF. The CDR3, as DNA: TGTGCCAGCAGCTTTCAAACGGGACAGGGGGCGTATGGCTACACCTTC.

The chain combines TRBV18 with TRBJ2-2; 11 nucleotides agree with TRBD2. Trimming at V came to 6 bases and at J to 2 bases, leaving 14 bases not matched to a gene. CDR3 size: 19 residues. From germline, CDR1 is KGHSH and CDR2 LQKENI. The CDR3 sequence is CASSLGLTSGRSNTGELFF. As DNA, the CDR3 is TGTGCCAGCTCGCTCGGACTAACTAGCGGGAGATCAAACACCGGGGAGCTGTTTTTT.

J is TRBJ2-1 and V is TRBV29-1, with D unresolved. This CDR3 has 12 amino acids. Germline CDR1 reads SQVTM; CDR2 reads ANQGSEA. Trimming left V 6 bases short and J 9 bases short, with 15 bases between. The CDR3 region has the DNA TGCAGCGTCGTGCTAGGTGTCAGTGAGCAGTTCTTC. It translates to CSVVLGVSEQFF.

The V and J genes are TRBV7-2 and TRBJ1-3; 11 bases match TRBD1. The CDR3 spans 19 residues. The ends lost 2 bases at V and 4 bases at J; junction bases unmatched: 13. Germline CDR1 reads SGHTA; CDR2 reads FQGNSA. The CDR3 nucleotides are TGTGCCAGCAGCTTAAAACCCCCGGACAGGGGGCGGCAAGGAAACACCATATATTTT. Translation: CASSLKPPDRGRQGNTIYF. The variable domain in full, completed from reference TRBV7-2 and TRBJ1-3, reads GAGVSQSPSNKVTEKGKDVELRCDPISGHTALYWYRQSLGQGLEFLIYFQGNSAPDKSGLPSDRFSAERTGGSVSTLTIQRTQQEDSAVYLCASSLKPPDRGRQGNTIYFGEGSWLTVV.

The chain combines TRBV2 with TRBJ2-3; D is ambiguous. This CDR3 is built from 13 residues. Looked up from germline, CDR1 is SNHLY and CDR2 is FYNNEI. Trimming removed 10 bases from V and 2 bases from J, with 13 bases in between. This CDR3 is CATRKTPTDTQYF. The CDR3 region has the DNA TGTGCCACAAGGAAGACACCCACAGATACGCAGTATTTT.

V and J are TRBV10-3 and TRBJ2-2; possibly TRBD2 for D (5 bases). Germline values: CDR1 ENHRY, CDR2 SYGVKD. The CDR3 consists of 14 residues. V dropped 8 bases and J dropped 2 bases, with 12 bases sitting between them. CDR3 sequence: CAIGPGLNTGELFF. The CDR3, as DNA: TGTGCCATCGGCCCCGGACTCAACACCGGGGAGCTGTTTTTT.

The CDR3 DNA sequence: TGTGCCAGTAGTTTCACAGGGATGAACACTGAAGCTTTCTTT. Translation gives CASSFTGMNTEAFF. The chain combines TRBV19 with TRBJ1-1; D might be TRBD1 (6 bases). Germline CDR1 and CDR2: LNHDA and SQIVND (reference sequence). The V end lost 5 bases, the J end lost 0 bases, and 10 bases lay between the germline ends. The CDR3 length is 14 residues.

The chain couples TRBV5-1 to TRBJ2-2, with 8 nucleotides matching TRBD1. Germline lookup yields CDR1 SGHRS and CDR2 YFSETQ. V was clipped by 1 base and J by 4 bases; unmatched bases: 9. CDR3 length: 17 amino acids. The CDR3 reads CASSLLSGGVSTGELFF. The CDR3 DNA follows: TGCGCCAGCAGCTTGCTGTCAGGGGGCGTTTCCACCGGGGAGCTGTTTTTT.

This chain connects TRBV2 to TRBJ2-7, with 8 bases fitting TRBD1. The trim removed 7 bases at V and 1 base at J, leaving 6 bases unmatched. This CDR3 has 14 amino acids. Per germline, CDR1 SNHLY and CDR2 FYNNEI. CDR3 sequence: CASTDGQGSYEQYF. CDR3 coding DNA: TGTGCCAGCACGGATGGACAGGGATCCTACGAGCAGTACTTC. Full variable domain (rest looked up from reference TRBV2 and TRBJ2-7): EPEVTQTPSHQVTQMGQEVILRCVPISNHLYFYWYRQILGQKVEFLVSFYNNEISEKSEIFDDQFSVERPDGSNFTLKIRSTKLEDSAMYFCASTDGQGSYEQYFGPGTRLTVT.

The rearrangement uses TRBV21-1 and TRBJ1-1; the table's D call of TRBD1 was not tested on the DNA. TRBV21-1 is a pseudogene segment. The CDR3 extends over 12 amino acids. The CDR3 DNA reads TGTGCCAGCCGAACTGCGACAGGGGAGGCTTTCTTT. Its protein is CASRTATGEAFF.

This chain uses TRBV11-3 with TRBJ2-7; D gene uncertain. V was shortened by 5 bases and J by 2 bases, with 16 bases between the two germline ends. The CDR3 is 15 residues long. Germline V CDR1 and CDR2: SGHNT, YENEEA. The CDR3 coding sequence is TGTGCCAGCAGCCTCCCGAAACAAATCGCCTACGAGCAGTACTTC. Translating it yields CASSLPKQIAYEQYF.

CDR3 DNA: TGTGCCCCTAGGGGGTTGATAGCGGGAGAAGGTACAGATACGCAGTATTTT. It translates to CAPRGLIAGEGTDTQYF. This chain links TRBV19 with TRBJ2-3; 9 bases align to TRBD2. Germline V gene lookup returns CDR1 LNHDA and CDR2 SQIVND (reference sequence). The CDR3 sequence is 17 residues long. V gave up 11 bases and J gave up 3 bases; unmatched junction bases: 18.

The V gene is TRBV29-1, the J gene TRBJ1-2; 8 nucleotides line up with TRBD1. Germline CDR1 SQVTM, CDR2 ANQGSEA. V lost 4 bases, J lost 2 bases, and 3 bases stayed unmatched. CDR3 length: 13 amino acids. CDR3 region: CSVVRTGNYGYTF. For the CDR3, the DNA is TGCAGCGTTGTAAGGACAGGGAACTATGGCTACACCTTC.

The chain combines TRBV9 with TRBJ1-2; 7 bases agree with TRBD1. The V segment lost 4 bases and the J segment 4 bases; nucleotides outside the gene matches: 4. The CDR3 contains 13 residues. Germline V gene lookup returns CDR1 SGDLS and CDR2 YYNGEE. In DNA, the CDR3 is TGTGCCAGCAGCCGGGACAGTCTCTATGGCTACACCTTC. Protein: CASSRDSLYGYTF. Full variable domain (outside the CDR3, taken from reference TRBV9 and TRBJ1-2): DSGVTQTPKHLITATGQRVTLRCSPRSGDLSVYWYQQSLDQGLQFLIQYYNGEERAKGNILERFSAQQFPDLHSELNLSSLELGDSALYFCASSRDSLYGYTFGSGTRLTVV.

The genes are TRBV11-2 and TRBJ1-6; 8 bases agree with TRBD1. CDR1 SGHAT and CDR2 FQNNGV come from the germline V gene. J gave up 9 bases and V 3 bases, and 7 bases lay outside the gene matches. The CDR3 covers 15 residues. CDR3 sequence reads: CASSFPQGAGSPLHF. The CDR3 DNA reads TGTGCCAGCAGCTTTCCCCAGGGGGCAGGTTCACCCCTCCACTTT.

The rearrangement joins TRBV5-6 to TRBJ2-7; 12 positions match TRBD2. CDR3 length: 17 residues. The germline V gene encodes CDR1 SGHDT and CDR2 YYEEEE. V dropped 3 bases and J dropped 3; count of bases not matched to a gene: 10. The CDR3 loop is CASSSRIRLAGDYEQYF. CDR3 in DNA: TGTGCCAGCAGCTCTAGAATACGACTAGCGGGAGACTACGAGCAGTACTTC.

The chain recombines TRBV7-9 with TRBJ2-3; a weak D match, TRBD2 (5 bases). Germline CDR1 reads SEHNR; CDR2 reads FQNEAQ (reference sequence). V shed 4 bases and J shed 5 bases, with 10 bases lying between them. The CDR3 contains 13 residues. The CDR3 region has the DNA TGTGCCAGCAGCTCCACGGGAATAGATACGCAGTATTTT. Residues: CASSSTGIDTQYF.

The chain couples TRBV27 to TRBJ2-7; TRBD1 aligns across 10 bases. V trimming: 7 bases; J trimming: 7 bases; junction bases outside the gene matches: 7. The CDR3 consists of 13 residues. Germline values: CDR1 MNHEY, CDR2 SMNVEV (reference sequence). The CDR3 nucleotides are TGTGCCAGCACCAGACAGGGGGCGCTTGAGCAGTACTTC. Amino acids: CASTRQGALEQYF.

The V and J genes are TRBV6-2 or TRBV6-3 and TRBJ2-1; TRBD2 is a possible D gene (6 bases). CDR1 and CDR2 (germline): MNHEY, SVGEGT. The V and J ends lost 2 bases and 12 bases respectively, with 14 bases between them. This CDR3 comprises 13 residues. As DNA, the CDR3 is TGTGCCAGCAGTTACGGTTCGGGGGTTGGGCAGTTCTTC. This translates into CASSYGSGVGQFF.

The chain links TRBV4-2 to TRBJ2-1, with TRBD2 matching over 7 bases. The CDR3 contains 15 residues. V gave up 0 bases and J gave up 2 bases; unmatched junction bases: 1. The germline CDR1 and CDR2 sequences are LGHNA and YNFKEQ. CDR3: CASSQEGGAYNEQFF. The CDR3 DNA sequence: TGTGCCAGCAGCCAAGAGGGAGGGGCCTACAATGAGCAGTTCTTC.

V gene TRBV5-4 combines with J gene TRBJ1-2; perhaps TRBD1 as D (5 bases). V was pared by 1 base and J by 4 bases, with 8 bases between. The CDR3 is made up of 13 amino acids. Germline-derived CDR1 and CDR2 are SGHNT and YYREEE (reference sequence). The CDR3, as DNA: TGTGCCAGCAGCTTGTCAGGGTCCTATGGCTACACCTTC. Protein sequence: CASSLSGSYGYTF.

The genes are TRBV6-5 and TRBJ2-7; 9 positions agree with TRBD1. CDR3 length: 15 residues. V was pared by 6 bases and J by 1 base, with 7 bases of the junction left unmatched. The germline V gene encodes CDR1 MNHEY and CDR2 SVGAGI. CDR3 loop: CASRGAGQGSYEQYF. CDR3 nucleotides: TGTGCCAGCAGGGGAGCCGGACAGGGGTCCTACGAGCAGTACTTC.

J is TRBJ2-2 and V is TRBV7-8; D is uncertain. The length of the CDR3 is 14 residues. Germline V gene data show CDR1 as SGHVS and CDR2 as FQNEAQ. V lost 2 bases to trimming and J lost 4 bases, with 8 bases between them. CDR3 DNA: TGTGCCAGCAGCTTAATCGGTGCCACCGGGGAGCTGTTTTTT. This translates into CASSLIGATGELFF.